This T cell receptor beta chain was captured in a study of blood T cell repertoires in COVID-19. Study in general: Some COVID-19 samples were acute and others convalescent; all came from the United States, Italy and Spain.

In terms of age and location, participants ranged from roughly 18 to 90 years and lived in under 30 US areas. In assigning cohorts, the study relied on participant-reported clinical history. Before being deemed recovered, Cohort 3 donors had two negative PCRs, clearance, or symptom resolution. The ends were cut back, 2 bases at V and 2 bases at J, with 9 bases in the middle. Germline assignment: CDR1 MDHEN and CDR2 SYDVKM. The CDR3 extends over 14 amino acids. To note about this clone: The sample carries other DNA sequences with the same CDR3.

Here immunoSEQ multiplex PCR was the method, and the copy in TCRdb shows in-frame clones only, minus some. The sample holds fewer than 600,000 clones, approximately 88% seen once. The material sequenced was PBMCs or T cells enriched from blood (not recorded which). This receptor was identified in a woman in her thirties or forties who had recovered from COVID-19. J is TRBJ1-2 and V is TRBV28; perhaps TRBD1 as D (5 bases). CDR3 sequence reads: CASSLGQGNYGYTF. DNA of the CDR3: TGTGCCAGCAGTTTAGGGCAGGGCAACTATGGCTACACCTTC.